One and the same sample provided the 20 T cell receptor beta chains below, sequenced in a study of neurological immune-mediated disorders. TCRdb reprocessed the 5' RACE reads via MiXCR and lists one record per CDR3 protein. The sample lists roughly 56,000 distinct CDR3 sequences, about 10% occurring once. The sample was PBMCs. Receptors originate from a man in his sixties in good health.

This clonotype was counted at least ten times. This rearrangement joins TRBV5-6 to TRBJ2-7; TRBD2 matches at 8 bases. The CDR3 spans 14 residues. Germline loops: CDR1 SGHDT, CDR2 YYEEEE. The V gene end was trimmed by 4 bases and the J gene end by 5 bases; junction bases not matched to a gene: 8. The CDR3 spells CASSPGGAEHEQYF. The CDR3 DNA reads TGTGCCAGCAGCCCCGGGGGGGCCGAACACGAGCAGTACTTC. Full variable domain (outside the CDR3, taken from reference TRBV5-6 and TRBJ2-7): DAGVTQSPTHLIKTRGQQVTLRCSPKSGHDTVSWYQQALGQGPQFIFQYYEEEERQRGNFPDRFSGHQFPNYSSELNVNALLLGDSALYLCASSPGGAEHEQYFGPGTRLTVT.

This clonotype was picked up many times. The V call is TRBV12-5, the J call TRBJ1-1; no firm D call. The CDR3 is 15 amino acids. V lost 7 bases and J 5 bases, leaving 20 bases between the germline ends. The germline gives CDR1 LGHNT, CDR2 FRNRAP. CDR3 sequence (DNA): TGTGCTAGTGCCTTGGCAGGTTGGGGTGGGACTGAAGCTTTCTTT. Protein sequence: CASALAGWGGTEAFF.

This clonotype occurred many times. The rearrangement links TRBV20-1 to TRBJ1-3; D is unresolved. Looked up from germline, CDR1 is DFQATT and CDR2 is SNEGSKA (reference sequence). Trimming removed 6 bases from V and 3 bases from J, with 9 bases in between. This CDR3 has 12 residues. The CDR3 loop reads CSAPGSGNTIYF. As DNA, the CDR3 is TGCAGTGCCCCGGGGAGTGGAAACACCATATATTTT.

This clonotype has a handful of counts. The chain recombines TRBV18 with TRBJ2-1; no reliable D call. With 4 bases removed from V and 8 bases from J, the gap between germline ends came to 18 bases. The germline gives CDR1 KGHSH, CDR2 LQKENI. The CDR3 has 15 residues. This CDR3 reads CASSRPVSVPDEQFF. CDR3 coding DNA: TGTGCCAGCTCACGCCCGGTGTCAGTGCCCGATGAGCAGTTCTTC. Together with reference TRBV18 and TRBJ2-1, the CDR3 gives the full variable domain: NAGVMQNPRHLVRRRGQEARLRCSPMKGHSHVYWYRQLPEEGLKFMVYLQKENIIDESGMPKERFSAEFPKEGPSILRIQQVVRGDSAAYFCASSRPVSVPDEQFFGPGTRLTVL.

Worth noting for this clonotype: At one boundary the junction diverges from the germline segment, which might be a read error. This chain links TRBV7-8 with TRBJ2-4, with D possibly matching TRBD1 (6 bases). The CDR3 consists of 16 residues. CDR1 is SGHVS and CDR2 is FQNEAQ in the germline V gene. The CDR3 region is CASSLGDRKTKNIRYF. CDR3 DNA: TGTGCCAGCAGCTTAGGAGACAGGAAGACCAAAAACATTCGGTACTTC. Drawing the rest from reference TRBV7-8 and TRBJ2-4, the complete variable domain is GAGVSQSPRYKVAKRGQDVALRCDPISGHVSLFWYQQALGQGPEFLTYFQNEAQLDKSGLPSDRFFAERPEGSVSTLKIQRTQQEDSAVYLCASSLGDRKTKNIRYFGAGTRLSVL.

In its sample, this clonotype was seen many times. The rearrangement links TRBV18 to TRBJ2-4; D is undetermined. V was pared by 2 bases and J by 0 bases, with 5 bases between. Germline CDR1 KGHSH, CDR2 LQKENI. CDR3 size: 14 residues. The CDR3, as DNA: TGTGCCAGCTCACCAGCAGTAGCCAAAAACATTCAGTACTTC. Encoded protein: CASSPAVAKNIQYF.

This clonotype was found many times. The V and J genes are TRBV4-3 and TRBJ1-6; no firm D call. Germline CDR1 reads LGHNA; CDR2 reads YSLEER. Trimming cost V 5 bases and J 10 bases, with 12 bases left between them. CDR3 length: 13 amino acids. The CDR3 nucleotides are TGCGCCAGCAGCTACGAAGTAGGCTCACCCCTCCACTTT. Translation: CASSYEVGSPLHF.

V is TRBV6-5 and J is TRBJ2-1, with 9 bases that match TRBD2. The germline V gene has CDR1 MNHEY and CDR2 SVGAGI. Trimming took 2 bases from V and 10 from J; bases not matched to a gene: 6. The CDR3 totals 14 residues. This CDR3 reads CASSYRTSAREQFF. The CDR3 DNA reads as TGTGCCAGCAGTTACAGGACTAGCGCCCGGGAGCAGTTCTTC.

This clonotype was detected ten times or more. CDR3 DNA: TGTGCCAGCAGCCTGAAACCGGCAGGCCAAGAGACCCAGTACTTC. It is translated as CASSLKPAGQETQYF. The J gene is TRBJ2-5, the V gene TRBV14; no clear D. Per germline, CDR1 SGHDN and CDR2 FVKESK. The length of the CDR3 is 15 residues. The V end was cut by 4 bases, the J end by 1 base, with 13 bases between.

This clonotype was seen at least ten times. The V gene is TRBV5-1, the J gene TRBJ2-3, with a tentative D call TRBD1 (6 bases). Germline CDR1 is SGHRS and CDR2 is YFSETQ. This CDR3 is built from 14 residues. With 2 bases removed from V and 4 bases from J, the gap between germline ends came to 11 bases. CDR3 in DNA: TGCGCCAGCAGCTTTGACAGGAGTGCAGATACGCAGTATTTT. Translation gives CASSFDRSADTQYF.

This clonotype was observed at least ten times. The CDR3 bases are TGTGCCAGCACCCCTTCCCCGGACAGGGTCTCCTACGAGCAGTACTTC. Protein: CASTPSPDRVSYEQYF. The V gene is TRBV3-1, the J gene TRBJ2-7; TRBD1 agrees at 8 bases. V trimming: 7 bases; J trimming: 0 bases; junction bases outside the gene matches: 11. The CDR3 sequence is 16 residues long. Looked up from germline, CDR1 is LGHDT and CDR2 is YNNKEL (reference sequence).

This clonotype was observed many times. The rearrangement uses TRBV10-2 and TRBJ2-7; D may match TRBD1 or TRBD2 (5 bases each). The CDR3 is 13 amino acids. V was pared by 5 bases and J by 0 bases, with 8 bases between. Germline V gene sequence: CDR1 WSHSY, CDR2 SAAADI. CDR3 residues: CASSRDGSYEQYF. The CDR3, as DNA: TGCGCCAGCAGTCGGGACGGCTCCTACGAGCAGTACTTC.

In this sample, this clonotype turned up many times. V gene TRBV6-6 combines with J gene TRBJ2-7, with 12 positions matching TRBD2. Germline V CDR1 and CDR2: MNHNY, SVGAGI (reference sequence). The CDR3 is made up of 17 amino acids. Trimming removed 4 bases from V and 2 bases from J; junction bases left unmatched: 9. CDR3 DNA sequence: TGTGCCAGCAGTTCCCCTTCTAGCGGGGGGGCTGCCTACGAGCAGTACTTC. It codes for CASSSPSSGGAAYEQYF.

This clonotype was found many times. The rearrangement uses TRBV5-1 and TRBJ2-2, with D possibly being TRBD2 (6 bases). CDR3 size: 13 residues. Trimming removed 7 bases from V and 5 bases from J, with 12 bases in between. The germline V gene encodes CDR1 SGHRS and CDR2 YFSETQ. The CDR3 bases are TGCGCCAGCCACCTTGGGGGGACCGGGGAGCTGTTTTTT. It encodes CASHLGGTGELFF.

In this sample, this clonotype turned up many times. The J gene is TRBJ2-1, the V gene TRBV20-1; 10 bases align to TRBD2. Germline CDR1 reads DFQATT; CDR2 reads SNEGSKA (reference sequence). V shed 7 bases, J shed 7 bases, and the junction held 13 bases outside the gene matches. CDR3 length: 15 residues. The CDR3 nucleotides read TGCAGTGGGGTCGATCTAGCGGGGGTGGGTAATGAGCAGTTCTTC. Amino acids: CSGVDLAGVGNEQFF.

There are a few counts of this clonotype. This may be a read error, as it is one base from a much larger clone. CDR3 sequence (DNA): TGTGCCAGCAACCCTCGGTGGGGTACGGAAGAGACCCAGTACTTC. Its protein product is CASNPRWGTEETQYF. This chain links TRBV3-1 with TRBJ2-5; D uncertain. The CDR3 length is 15 residues. CDR1 and CDR2 from the germline V gene are LGHDT and YNNKEL (reference sequence). Trimming took off 7 bases at V and 3 bases at J, with 18 bases between the two ends.

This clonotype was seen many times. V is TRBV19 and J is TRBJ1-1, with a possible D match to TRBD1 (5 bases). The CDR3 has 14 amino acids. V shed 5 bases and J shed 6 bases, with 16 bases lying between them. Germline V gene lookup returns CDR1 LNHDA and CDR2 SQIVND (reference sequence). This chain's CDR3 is CASSFRRGRPEAFF. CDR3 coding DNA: TGTGCCAGTAGTTTCCGGAGGGGTCGACCTGAAGCTTTCTTT.

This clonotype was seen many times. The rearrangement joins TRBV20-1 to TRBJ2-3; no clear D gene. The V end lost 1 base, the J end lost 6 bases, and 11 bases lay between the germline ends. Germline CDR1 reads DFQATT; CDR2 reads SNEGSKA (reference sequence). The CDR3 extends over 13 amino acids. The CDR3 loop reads CSARGPNEDTQYF. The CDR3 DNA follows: TGCAGTGCTAGAGGCCCTAATGAGGATACGCAGTATTTT.

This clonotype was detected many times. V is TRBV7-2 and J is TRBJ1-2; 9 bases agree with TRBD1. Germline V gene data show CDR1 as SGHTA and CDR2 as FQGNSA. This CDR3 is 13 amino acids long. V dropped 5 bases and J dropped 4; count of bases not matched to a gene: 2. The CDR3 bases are TGTGCCAGCAGCCCGGACAGGGGCTATGGCTACACCTTC. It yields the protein CASSPDRGYGYTF.

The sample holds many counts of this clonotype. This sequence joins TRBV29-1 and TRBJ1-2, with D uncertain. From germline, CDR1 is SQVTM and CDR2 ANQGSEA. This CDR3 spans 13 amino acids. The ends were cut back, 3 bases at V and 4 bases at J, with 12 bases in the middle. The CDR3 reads CSVDKTSGYGYTF. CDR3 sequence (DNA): TGCAGCGTTGATAAGACGAGTGGCTATGGCTACACCTTC. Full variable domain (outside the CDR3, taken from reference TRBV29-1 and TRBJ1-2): SAVISQKPSRDICQRGTSLTIQCQVDSQVTMMFWYRQQPGQSLTLIATANQGSEATYESGFVIDKFPISRPNLTFSTLTVSNMSPEDSSIYLCSVDKTSGYGYTFGSGTRLTVV.